Detailed here is one T cell receptor (beta chain). The data were taken from a study of blood T cell repertoires in COVID-19. Study details: Sites across the United States, Italy and Spain contributed samples from acute and convalescent COVID-19. Nucleic acid was either cDNA or gDNA, and it came from T cells, B-cell-depleted T cells, or PBMCs.

Methods used by the authors: Counts of nucleated cells, estimated from reference gene primer amplification, were obtained. Produced via immunoSEQ multiplex PCR; TCRdb's table is partial and in-frame only. V and J calls and clone size come straight from that table; D and trimming were deduced from the DNA. This repertoire shows some 100,000 clones, about 80% found once; its top ten account for about an eighth. Germline V gene sequence: CDR1 LGHDT, CDR2 YNNKEL (reference sequence). The CDR3 is made up of 16 amino acids. V was clipped by 0 bases and J by 4 bases; unmatched bases: 5. The chain couples TRBV3-1 (or the pseudogene TRBV3-2) to TRBJ2-7; 11 nucleotides align to TRBD1. The sample consisted of peripheral blood. The TCR was taken from a woman in her seventies with acute or convalescent COVID-19. The CDR3 spells CASSQDRTGGGYEQYF. The CDR3, as DNA: TGTGCCAGCAGCCAAGATCGGACAGGGGGCGGGTACGAGCAGTACTTC.